This T cell receptor beta chain stems from a study of T-cell reconstitution after alpha-beta-depleted transplantation in children. The library targeted TCRbeta and was prepared with unique molecular identifiers. TCRdb fed the PCR reads into MiXCR, producing one record per CDR3 protein. Of almost 500,000 distinct CDR3 sequences in the sample, around 13% were seen once. Trimming removed 0 bases from V and 4 bases from J; junction bases left unmatched: 4. This CDR3 spans 15 amino acids. CDR1 and CDR2 from the germline V gene are SGHRS and YFSETQ. This clonotype was counted at least ten times. The origin of this receptor is a human donor who donated a stem cell graft to a child with combined immunodeficiency. The source was PBMCs from the stem cell graft donor, collected from the stem cell graft. This sequence joins TRBV5-1 and TRBJ2-7; 10 positions match TRBD2. This CDR3 reads CASSLVSGGLYEQYF. CDR3 in DNA: TGCGCCAGCAGCTTGGTTAGCGGGGGGCTATACGAGCAGTACTTC.